This is a list of T cell receptor beta chains from one sample in a study of cytomegalovirus exposure and HLA in healthy donors. Data came from immunoSEQ multiplex PCR; TCRdb stores just in-frame clones and leaves some out. This table has 65,000 or so clones, approximately 67% appearing once. Sequenced input: PBMCs. Receptors were obtained from a man aged 30 to 39 in good health and CMV-seronegative. The CDR3 runs from the conserved cysteine through the conserved F or W. The D gene is left open where the match is weak. Rows give clone size only sometimes, using once, few, many, or a class for an expanded clone.

j_call clone_size d_call v_call cdr3_aa cdr3_nt
TRBJ2-5 . TRBD1 TRBV30 CAWSVPGTGGWETQYF TGTGCCTGGAGTGTACCCGGGACAGGGGGATGGGAGACCCAGTACTTC
TRBJ1-1 . . TRBV7-6 CASSPSLNTEAFF TGTGCCAGCAGCCCGAGCTTGAACACTGAAGCTTTCTTT
TRBJ2-5 . TRBD1 TRBV7-8 CASSLVRQGAQETQYF TGTGCCAGCAGCTTAGTGAGGCAGGGGGCACAAGAGACCCAGTACTTC
TRBJ2-3 . . TRBV7-9 CASSWGSSGTDTQYF TGTGCCAGCAGCTGGGGAAGCTCGGGGACAGATACGCAGTATTTT
TRBJ1-2 once . TRBV2 CASSESLGRTF TGTGCCAGCAGTGAAAGTCTAGGTAGAACCTTC
TRBJ1-5 . . TRBV7-7 CASSLDRNQPQHF TGTGCCAGCAGCTTGGACAGAAATCAGCCCCAGCATTTT
TRBJ2-3 . . TRBV7-8 CASSLPLAPTDTQYF TGTGCCAGCAGCTTACCGCTAGCGCCCACAGATACGCAGTATTTT
TRBJ1-2 once . TRBV6-5 CASSYVGEDGYTF TGTGCCAGCAGTTACGTGGGGGAGGATGGCTACACCTTC
TRBJ1-5 few . TRBV6-5 CASSYSGISNQPQHF TGTGCCAGCAGTTACTCGGGCATTAGCAATCAGCCCCAGCATTTT
TRBJ1-2 few . TRBV1 CTSSQDRRWICGYTF TGCACCAGCAGCCAAGATCGGAGATGGATATGTGGCTACACCTTC
TRBJ2-7 once . TRBV2 CASSEEDYSYEQYF TGTGCCAGCAGTGAAGAGGACTATTCCTACGAGCAGTACTTC
TRBJ2-5 few TRBD2 TRBV7-2 CASSSTGTSGGRGETQYF TGTGCCAGCAGCTCGACTGGGACTAGCGGGGGGCGGGGGGAGACCCAGTACTTC
TRBJ1-1 . . TRBV19 CASSYTENTEAFF TGTGCCAGTAGTTACACCGAGAACACTGAAGCTTTCTTT
TRBJ1-4 . . TRBV25-1 CASSPGARSNEKLFF TGTGCCAGCAGTCCTGGGGCGCGGTCTAATGAAAAACTGTTTTTT
TRBJ2-7 once . TRBV29-1 CSVYDSGGSYEQYF TGCAGCGTTTACGACAGTGGGGGGTCCTACGAGCAGTACTTC
TRBJ1-6 . . TRBV30 CAWSVADPGNSPLHF TGTGCCTGGAGTGTAGCTGATCCCGGGAATTCACCCCTCCACTTT
TRBJ1-5 few TRBD1 TRBV18 CASSDTGANQPQHF TGTGCCAGCTCGGATACAGGGGCCAATCAGCCCCAGCATTTT
TRBJ1-1 once TRBD1 TRBV7-9 CASSPGTVEAFF TGTGCCAGCAGCCCAGGGACAGTTGAAGCTTTCTTT